A single sample gave rise to the 28 T cell receptor beta chains below, sequenced in a study of T cell repertoires in cytomegalovirus infection. TCRdb reprocessed the reads via MiXCR and lists one record per CDR3 protein. Of hundreds of thousands of distinct CDR3 sequences in the sample, 20% to 25% were seen once. Sequencing was performed on CD8+ T cells from PBMCs. These receptors came from a human donor in good health (CMV status not recorded). Some clones in this sample may be carry-over from other donors' samples.

This clonotype came up a few times. The chain joins TRBV6-2 or TRBV6-3 to TRBJ2-7; tentative D call: TRBD1 (5 bases). V lost 4 bases, J lost 2 bases, and 18 bases lay in between. The germline gives CDR1 MNHEY, CDR2 SVGEGT. This CDR3 is built from 16 residues. The CDR3 sequence: CASSWLDSPIPYEQYF. CDR3 DNA sequence: TGTGCCAGCAGTTGGCTCGACAGCCCTATCCCCTACGAGCAGTACTTC.

This clonotype was picked up a small number of times. The chain couples TRBV5-1 to TRBJ2-3, with D perhaps matching TRBD2 (6 bases). This CDR3 contains 14 residues. CDR1 is SGHRS and CDR2 is YFSETQ in the germline V gene. The ends were cut back, 2 bases at V and 4 bases at J, with 11 bases in the middle. This chain's CDR3 is CASSLRRGADTQYF. The CDR3 DNA reads TGCGCCAGCAGCTTAAGGCGGGGCGCAGATACGCAGTATTTT.

This rearrangement joins TRBV5-1 to TRBJ2-7; the D gene is possibly TRBD1 (5 bases). This CDR3 has 16 residues. Trimming pared 4 bases from V and 5 bases from J, leaving 22 bases between. Per germline, CDR1 SGHRS and CDR2 YFSETQ. The CDR3 DNA sequence: TGCGCCAGCAGCGACGGTAGTACACAAGCCAGGGACGAGCAGTACTTC. This gives the protein CASSDGSTQARDEQYF.

This clonotype was found many times. CDR3: CASSYTQLTGLAGGTDTQYF. The CDR3 DNA sequence: TGTGCCAGCAGTTATACCCAGTTAACGGGACTAGCGGGGGGCACAGATACGCAGTATTTT. This sequence joins TRBV28 and TRBJ2-3; 14 nucleotides agree with TRBD2. Germline values: CDR1 MDHEN, CDR2 SYDVKM. The V and J ends lost 4 bases and 1 base, in that order; junction bases with no gene match: 13. The CDR3 has 20 residues. Full variable domain (rest looked up from reference TRBV28 and TRBJ2-3): DVKVTQSSRYLVKRTGEKVFLECVQDMDHENMFWYRQDPGLGLRLIYFSYDVKMKEKGDIPEGYSVSREKKERFSLILESASTNQTSMYLCASSYTQLTGLAGGTDTQYFGPGTRLTVL.

This clonotype was seen at least ten times. CDR3 bases: TGCAGTGCTAGAGATCACCCCCAAAGCAATCAGCCCCAGCATTTT. It specifies CSARDHPQSNQPQHF. The chain couples TRBV20-1 to TRBJ1-5; D is ambiguous. The ends were cut back, 0 bases at V and 1 base at J, with 10 bases in the middle. The CDR3 has 15 amino acids. Germline assignment: CDR1 DFQATT and CDR2 SNEGSKA (reference sequence).

CDR3 DNA: TGTGCCAGCAGTTACGGATCGGGAGATGAGCAGTTCTTC. It codes for CASSYGSGDEQFF. The V and J genes are TRBV6-5 and TRBJ2-1; maybe TRBD2 (6 bases). The germline gives CDR1 MNHEY, CDR2 SVGAGI. V shed 2 bases and J shed 8 bases, with 10 bases lying between them. CDR3 length: 13 amino acids.

This clonotype was observed many times. This rearrangement joins TRBV7-8 to TRBJ2-1; the match to TRBD2 covers 15 bases. J gave up 0 bases and V 4 bases, and 4 bases lay outside the gene matches. The germline V gene encodes CDR1 SGHVS and CDR2 FQNEAQ. CDR3 length: 18 amino acids. In DNA, the CDR3 is TGTGCCAGCAGCTCAGGACTAGCGGGGGGGAGCTCCTACAATGAGCAGTTCTTC. It yields the protein CASSSGLAGGSSYNEQFF.

The chain carries TRBV20-1 and TRBJ2-7; 7 bases fit TRBD1. Germline CDR1 is DFQATT and CDR2 is SNEGSKA (reference sequence). With 5 bases clipped from V and 3 bases from J, the junction kept 1 base outside the gene matches. The CDR3 spans 11 residues. In DNA form, the CDR3 reads TGCAGTGCTTGGGACAGCTACGAGCAGTACGTC. This codes for CSAWDSYEQYV.

A note on this clonotype: At one end, the junction sequence differs from germline, possibly due to a read error. V gene TRBV6-6 combines with J gene TRBJ2-5; D is possibly TRBD1 or TRBD2 (5 bases each). The CDR3 has 14 amino acids. From germline, CDR1 is MNHNY and CDR2 SVGAGI (reference sequence). The CDR3 coding sequence is TGTGCCAACAGTTACTCGACCGGGACAGAGACCCAGTACTTC. Protein sequence: CANSYSTGTETQYF.

This clonotype turned up a few times. V gene TRBV2 combines with J gene TRBJ2-7; TRBD1 matches 7 bases. CDR1 SNHLY and CDR2 FYNNEI come from the germline V gene. The length of the CDR3 is 8 residues. CDR3: CARPGQIV. CDR3 DNA: TGTGCCCGCCCGGGACAGATCGTC.

This sequence joins TRBV7-6 and TRBJ2-5; 15 bases line up with TRBD2. V lost 4 bases to trimming and J lost 1 base; unmatched junction nucleotides: 7. The length of the CDR3 is 18 residues. Per germline, CDR1 SGHVS and CDR2 FNYEAQ. CDR3 sequence (DNA): TGTGCCAGCAGCTGGGGACTAGCGGGGGGCCTTCTCCAAGAGACCCAGTACTTC. As protein: CASSWGLAGGLLQETQYF.

The chain couples TRBV4-1 to TRBJ1-6; D is unclear. The ends were cut back, 0 bases at V and 9 bases at J, with 12 bases in the middle. Germline-derived CDR1 and CDR2 are MGHRA and YSYEKL. There are 15 residues in the CDR3. CDR3 sequence (DNA): TGCGCCAGCAGCCAAGACTGGGCTCCGGGTTCACCCCTCCACTTT. This gives the protein CASSQDWAPGSPLHF.

J is TRBJ2-3 and V is TRBV7-2, with D perhaps TRBD1 (6 bases). Germline lookup yields CDR1 SGHTA and CDR2 FQGNSA. V dropped 3 bases and J dropped 0 bases, with 16 bases sitting between them. The CDR3 has 17 amino acids. The CDR3: CASSFPVDRPSTDTQYF. The CDR3, as DNA: TGTGCCAGCAGCTTCCCAGTCGACAGGCCTAGCACAGATACGCAGTATTTT.

This chain joins TRBV20-1 and TRBJ1-1; 7 bases match TRBD1. The CDR3 sequence is 14 residues long. V was clipped by 0 bases and J by 1 base; unmatched bases: 2. Germline V CDR1 and CDR2: DFQATT, SNEGSKA (reference sequence). CDR3 loop: CSAREDRANTEAFF. CDR3 DNA: TGCAGTGCTAGAGAAGACAGGGCGAACACTGAAGCTTTCTTT.

This clonotype was seen only a few times. This chain connects TRBV28 to TRBJ2-1; 7 nucleotides agree with TRBD1. Germline V gene lookup returns CDR1 MDHEN and CDR2 SYDVKM. After removal of 6 bases from V and 4 bases from J, the junction contained 9 bases not matched to a gene. The CDR3 is made up of 15 amino acids. DNA for the CDR3: TGTGCCAGCAGACTCCAAGGGGGCCGGTACAATGAGCAGTTCTTC. Amino acid sequence: CASRLQGGRYNEQFF.

V gene TRBV7-9 combines with J gene TRBJ2-3; 10 nucleotides line up with TRBD2. This CDR3 contains 16 residues. Looked up from germline, CDR1 is SEHNR and CDR2 is FQNEAQ (reference sequence). V lost 5 bases, J lost 1 base, and 6 bases stayed unmatched. This CDR3 is CASSLLAGLRTDTQYF. In DNA form, the CDR3 reads TGTGCCAGCAGCCTACTAGCGGGGCTTCGCACAGATACGCAGTATTTT.

A note on this clonotype: A junction boundary mismatches the germline segment, possibly from a read error. This chain joins TRBV14 and TRBJ2-7, with TRBD2 matching over 7 bases. CDR3 length equals 16 residues. In germline, CDR1 is SGHDN, CDR2 FVKESK. In DNA form, the CDR3 reads TGTGCCAACAGCCATTGGACCGGGACTACCTCCTACGAGCAGTACTTC. This translates into CANSHWTGTTSYEQYF.

This clonotype was found many times. The chain combines TRBV28 with TRBJ2-1; D perhaps matches TRBD1 (6 bases). The CDR3 sequence is 15 residues long. From germline, CDR1 is MDHEN and CDR2 SYDVKM. V shed 6 bases and J shed 0 bases, with 12 bases lying between them. The DNA for the CDR3 is TGTGCCAGCAGCCCAGGGGCTAGCTCCTACAATGAGCAGTTCTTC. Amino acids: CASSPGASSYNEQFF.

The rearrangement uses TRBV7-9 and TRBJ1-5; 8 positions agree with TRBD1. The CDR3 totals 15 residues. Trimming removed 5 bases from V and 2 bases from J; junction bases left unmatched: 5. Germline CDR1 SEHNR, CDR2 FQNEAQ (reference sequence). In nucleotides, the CDR3 is TGTGCCAGCAGCCTTATGACAGGGGGCAATCAGCCCCAGCATTTT. Translated, it gives CASSLMTGGNQPQHF.

The chain links TRBV4-2 to TRBJ2-5, with 7 positions matching TRBD1. CDR1 and CDR2 from the germline V gene are LGHNA and YNFKEQ. The CDR3 runs to 15 residues. Germline trimming cut 5 bases from V and 0 bases from J; bases unmatched to any gene: 6. In DNA form, the CDR3 reads TGTGCCAGCAGCGCTACGGACAGGAACCAAGAGACCCAGTACTTC. The encoded protein is CASSATDRNQETQYF.

A few counts support this clonotype. The rearrangement uses TRBV29-1 and TRBJ2-5; D unresolved. V lost 3 bases to trimming and J lost 2 bases, with 22 bases between them. This CDR3 is 17 amino acids long. Looked up from germline, CDR1 is SQVTM and CDR2 is ANQGSEA. The CDR3 nucleotides read TGCAGCGTTGATCGGGTGTCCCCTGTCGGGCCTCAAGAGACCCAGTACTTC. Translation gives CSVDRVSPVGPQETQYF.

As regards this clonotype: A read error may explain this, as a much larger clone is one base away. J is TRBJ2-1 and V is TRBV10-3; D not resolved. This CDR3 contains 16 residues. Germline V lookup: CDR1 ENHRY, CDR2 SYGVKD. The CDR3 reads CAINESAVSSYNEQFF. The CDR3 region has the DNA TGTGCCATCAATGAGTCGGCCGTAAGCTCCTACAATGAGCAGTTCTTC.

This clonotype was seen at least ten times. The CDR3 coding sequence is TGTGCCAGCAGCTTAGAGGCGAGGGACAGGGATGAGCAGTTCTTC. It is translated as CASSLEARDRDEQFF. The V call is TRBV11-2, the J call TRBJ2-1, with 9 bases aligning to TRBD1. V was clipped by 0 bases and J by 8 bases; unmatched bases: 5. CDR3 length equals 15 residues. Germline CDR1 SGHAT, CDR2 FQNNGV.

This clonotype was found many times. The chain combines TRBV6-1 with TRBJ2-1; 8 bases are a match to TRBD2. CDR3 length equals 15 residues. Germline assignment: CDR1 MNHNS and CDR2 SASEGT. Trimming took 6 bases from V and 3 from J; bases not matched to a gene: 7. The CDR3 region is CASSISGADYNEQFF. The CDR3 DNA reads as TGTGCCAGCAGCATTAGCGGGGCAGACTACAATGAGCAGTTCTTC.

This clonotype has a count of ten or more. The CDR3 DNA sequence: TGTGCCAGCTTATCGGACACGGAGCGTAACTATGGCTACACCTTC. It codes for CASLSDTERNYGYTF. V usage is TRBV7-2 and J usage is TRBJ1-2, with D possibly being TRBD1 (5 bases). V was pared by 8 bases and J by 1 base, with 17 bases between. Per germline, CDR1 SGHTA and CDR2 FQGNSA. The CDR3 sequence is 15 residues long.

The chain links TRBV3-1 to TRBJ2-3; possibly TRBD2 for D (6 bases). V lost 4 bases, J lost 4 bases, and 12 bases lay in between. The CDR3 consists of 14 residues. The germline gives CDR1 LGHDT, CDR2 YNNKEL (reference sequence). The CDR3, as DNA: TGTGCCAGCAGCCCGCGTCCGGGGGCAGATACGCAGTATTTT. Its translation is CASSPRPGADTQYF.

CDR3 sequence reads: CASSQDRAARANYGYTF. Written as DNA, the CDR3 is TGCGCCAGCAGCCAAGATAGGGCGGCAAGAGCTAACTATGGCTACACCTTC. V is TRBV4-3 and J is TRBJ1-2; D is undetermined. This CDR3 is 17 amino acids long. Germline CDR1 and CDR2: LGHNA and YSLEER. V dropped 0 bases and J dropped 0 bases, with 14 bases sitting between them.

The rearrangement links TRBV4-1 to TRBJ1-6; the D gene is possibly TRBD1 (6 bases). Germline CDR1 is MGHRA and CDR2 is YSYEKL. Trimming removed 0 bases at V and 8 bases at J, with 11 bases between. The CDR3 loop spans 15 amino acids. The CDR3 loop reads CASSQDAGEDSPLHF. In DNA, the CDR3 is TGCGCCAGCAGCCAAGATGCAGGGGAGGATTCACCCCTCCACTTT.